This entry describes one TCR beta chain. What it binds is not known. The study sampled blood at baseline, cycle 4 day 1, and cycle 7 day 1. The data derive from a study of OX40 agonist ivuxolimab in advanced cancers. Study information: The dose-escalation cohort was approximately 80% male, with a mean age of around 54 years, ranging roughly 23 to 79. Study observations and caveats: In general, CD8+ T cells held more expanded clones than CD4+ did, on average.

Sequencing was performed with immunoSEQ multiplex PCR; in TCRdb, only in-frame clones are kept and a portion is missing. The data hold about 57,000 clones, with over 75% observed a single time. Trimming pared 0 bases from V and 14 bases from J, leaving 14 bases between. The CDR3 has 12 residues. Germline CDR1 SGHTS, CDR2 YDEGEE. Sequencing was performed on CD4+ or CD8+ T cells sorted from blood, taken in a trial of the OX40 agonist ivuxolimab. The TCR originated in an adult with an advanced solid tumor such as melanoma, head and neck, liver or kidney cancer. The genes are TRBV5-8 and TRBJ2-5, with D possibly being TRBD1 (5 bases). The CDR3 spells CASSLGETVIYF. CDR3 nucleotides: TGTGCCAGCAGCTTGGGTGAGACAGTAATCTACTTC.